Following are 19 T cell receptor beta chains from one sample sequenced in a study of blood T cell repertoires in COVID-19. The data were produced by immunoSEQ multiplex PCR, yet TCRdb's version contains in-frame clones alone and is incomplete. The sample consists of fewer than 90,000 clones, roughly 88% of them appearing once. The sequenced material came from peripheral blood. The receptors were sampled from a man between 60 and 70 years old with acute or convalescent COVID-19.

The chain combines TRBV10-3 with TRBJ1-2, with no clear D. The germline CDR1 and CDR2 sequences are ENHRY and SYGVKD. The CDR3 is 13 residues long. Between the trimmed V and J ends, which lost 3 bases and 7 bases, there was a span of 12 bases. This chain's CDR3 is CAISDREGRGYTF. The CDR3 DNA reads TGTGCCATCAGTGACCGTGAGGGCCGTGGCTACACCTTC.

The table lists this clone with a count of one. The CDR3 DNA is TGCGCCAGCAGCCGCACGACTAGCGGGAGCTCCTACAATGAGCAGTTCTTC. Translated, it gives CASSRTTSGSSYNEQFF. This chain uses TRBV4-1 with TRBJ2-1, with 12 bases that match TRBD2. The CDR3 contains 17 residues. V lost 4 bases and J lost 0; bases outside the gene matches: 4. Germline CDR1 reads MGHRA; CDR2 reads YSYEKL.

This chain joins TRBV6-2 or TRBV6-3 and TRBJ1-3; tentatively, D is TRBD1 (5 bases). Between the trimmed V and J ends, which lost 3 bases and 0 bases, there was a span of 6 bases. Germline V lookup: CDR1 MNHEY, CDR2 SVGEGT. This CDR3 is 14 amino acids long. The CDR3 nucleotides read TGTGCCAGCAGTTATCAGGGCTCTGGAAACACCATATATTTT. It yields the protein CASSYQGSGNTIYF.

The chain employs TRBV5-6 and TRBJ1-6; D call uncertain. This CDR3 comprises 15 residues. Germline V gene sequence: CDR1 SGHDT, CDR2 YYEEEE. Trimming left V 2 bases short and J 10 bases short, with 16 bases between. CDR3 protein: CASSFVDAGNSPLHF. CDR3 coding DNA: TGTGCCAGCAGCTTCGTTGATGCGGGCAACTCACCCCTCCACTTT.

This chain links TRBV11-3 with TRBJ2-2; a possible D gene is TRBD2 (5 bases). The V and J ends lost 5 bases and 0 bases respectively, with 13 bases between them. Germline V gene lookup returns CDR1 SGHNT and CDR2 YENEEA. The CDR3 sequence is 16 residues long. CDR3 amino acids: CASSRFSDTNTGELFF. The CDR3 DNA reads as TGTGCCAGCAGCCGGTTTAGCGATACGAACACCGGGGAGCTGTTTTTT.

This sequence joins TRBV6-1 and TRBJ1-1; D gene unclear. V gave up 2 bases and J gave up 4 bases, with 11 bases separating them. The CDR3 is 14 residues long. Looked up from germline, CDR1 is MNHNS and CDR2 is SASEGT. The CDR3 is CASSETGVITEAFF. CDR3 in DNA: TGTGCCAGCAGTGAAACCGGGGTCATCACTGAAGCTTTCTTT.

CDR3 DNA sequence: TGTGCCAGCAGCCCATGGGACAGAGCCAACACTGAAGCTTTCTTT. This sequence encodes CASSPWDRANTEAFF. J is TRBJ1-1 and V is TRBV5-6; TRBD1 agrees at 7 bases. Germline CDR1 and CDR2: SGHDT and YYEEEE. Trimming at V came to 4 bases and at J to 2 bases, leaving 8 bases not matched to a gene. The CDR3 loop spans 15 amino acids.

The rearrangement joins TRBV6-5 to TRBJ1-2, with TRBD1 identical over 10 bases. With 6 bases clipped from V and 8 bases from J, the junction kept 6 bases outside the gene matches. The CDR3 contains 13 residues. Germline CDR1 MNHEY, CDR2 SVGAGI. CDR3 loop: CASRPTGGTGYTF. CDR3 DNA: TGTGCCAGCAGGCCGACAGGGGGCACGGGCTACACCTTC.

This clone was observed a few times. This chain connects TRBV7-3 to TRBJ2-7; 7 nucleotides line up with TRBD1. The CDR3 covers 15 residues. The germline V gene has CDR1 SGHTA and CDR2 FQGTGA. Germline trimming cut 2 bases from V and 4 bases from J; bases unmatched to any gene: 8. In DNA form, the CDR3 reads TGTGCCAGCAGCTTAGACCCTGGGACAGCTTACGAGCAGTACTTC. This gives the protein CASSLDPGTAYEQYF.

The chain combines TRBV9 with TRBJ1-6, with D perhaps TRBD1 (5 bases). The CDR3 length is 16 residues. V lost 4 bases to trimming and J lost 0 bases, with 11 bases between them. The V gene's germline CDR1 is SGDLS and CDR2 YYNGEE. The CDR3 region is CASSLTASSYNSPLHF. In DNA form, the CDR3 reads TGTGCCAGCAGCCTGACAGCTAGCTCCTATAATTCACCCCTCCACTTT.

J is TRBJ1-1 and V is TRBV11-2; D might be TRBD1 (5 bases). The CDR3 runs 13 residues. CDR1 and CDR2 from the germline V gene are SGHAT and FQNNGV. V lost 5 bases to trimming and J lost 4 bases, with 11 bases between them. In DNA, the CDR3 is TGTGCCAGCAGCCTCCAAGGGGTCACTGAAGCTTTCTTT. Residues: CASSLQGVTEAFF. Supplemented by reference TRBV11-2 and TRBJ1-1, the full variable domain reads EAGVAQSPRYKIIEKRQSVAFWCNPISGHATLYWYQQILGQGPKLLIQFQNNGVVDDSQLPKDRFSAERLKGVDSTLKIQPAKLEDSAVYLCASSLQGVTEAFFGQGTRLTVV.

The V gene is TRBV27, the J gene TRBJ2-7; D is unclear. CDR3 length: 13 residues. Germline V gene data show CDR1 as MNHEY and CDR2 as SMNVEV (reference sequence). Trimming took off 2 bases at V and 2 bases at J, with 7 bases between the two ends. The CDR3, as DNA: TGTGCCAGCAGTTTAGGGCGAGCCTACGAGCAGTACTTC. Protein product: CASSLGRAYEQYF.

V and J are TRBV7-6 and TRBJ2-7; TRBD2 matches 8 bases. This CDR3 region has 16 residues. CDR1 SGHVS and CDR2 FNYEAQ come from the germline V gene. After removal of 0 bases from V and 0 bases from J, the junction contained 4 bases not matched to a gene. CDR3 region: CASSLALSGASYEQYF. CDR3 DNA sequence: TGTGCCAGCAGCTTAGCGCTTAGCGGGGCCTCCTACGAGCAGTACTTC. Filled out from reference TRBV7-6 and TRBJ2-7, the complete variable domain reads GAGVSQSPRYKVTKRGQDVALRCDPISGHVSLYWYRQALGQGPEFLTYFNYEAQQDKSGLPNDRFSAERPEGSISTLTIQRTEQRDSAMYRCASSLALSGASYEQYFGPGTRLTVT.

This chain links TRBV6-5 with TRBJ1-2; TRBD1 agrees at 7 bases. The germline gives CDR1 MNHEY, CDR2 SVGAGI. V lost 10 bases to trimming and J lost 0 bases; unmatched junction nucleotides: 11. CDR3 length: 15 residues. In DNA form, the CDR3 reads TGTGCCACCAACATACAGGGGACAACTAACTATGGCTACACCTTC. This gives the protein CATNIQGTTNYGYTF.

V usage is TRBV19 and J usage is TRBJ2-6; 9 nucleotides agree with TRBD1. This CDR3 has 15 residues. The V gene end was trimmed by 6 bases and the J gene end by 4 bases; junction bases not matched to a gene: 4. Germline V CDR1 and CDR2: LNHDA, SQIVND (reference sequence). The CDR3 loop is CASRDRGSGANVLTF. In DNA, the CDR3 is TGTGCCAGTAGGGACAGGGGTTCCGGGGCCAACGTCCTGACTTTC.

The rearrangement links TRBV2 to TRBJ2-3; perhaps TRBD1 as D (5 bases). Germline V gene sequence: CDR1 SNHLY, CDR2 FYNNEI. The CDR3 totals 14 residues. V dropped 8 bases and J dropped 1 base, with 13 bases sitting between them. The CDR3 nucleotides read TGTGCCAGCGGCGGCAGGGTTGGCACAGATACGCAGTATTTT. Its protein is CASGGRVGTDTQYF. The full variable domain, rest sourced from reference TRBV2 and TRBJ2-3, is EPEVTQTPSHQVTQMGQEVILRCVPISNHLYFYWYRQILGQKVEFLVSFYNNEISEKSEIFDDQFSVERPDGSNFTLKIRSTKLEDSAMYFCASGGRVGTDTQYFGPGTRLTVL.

This chain links TRBV30 with TRBJ1-4; TRBD1 is a possible D gene (5 bases). The CDR3 spans 16 residues. V was cut by 2 bases and J by 4 bases, with 17 bases left in between. Germline V lookup: CDR1 GTSNPN, CDR2 SVGIG (reference sequence). CDR3 sequence: CAWSQNLRASNEKLFF. In nucleotides, the CDR3 is TGTGCCTGGAGTCAAAACCTCAGGGCTAGTAATGAAAAACTGTTTTTT. The full variable domain, with the rest looked up from reference TRBV30 and TRBJ1-4, is SQTIHQWPATLVQPVGSPLSLECTVEGTSNPNLYWYRQAAGRGLQLLFYSVGIGQISSEVPQNLSASRPQDRQFILSSKKLLLSDSGFYLCAWSQNLRASNEKLFFGSGTQLSVL.

V gene TRBV6-5 combines with J gene TRBJ2-7; D is uncertain. The CDR3 length is 14 residues. Trimming left V 0 bases short and J 1 base short, with 7 bases between. Germline V gene sequence: CDR1 MNHEY, CDR2 SVGAGI. In DNA form, the CDR3 reads TGTGCCAGCAGTTACTCAGCTGAATCCTACGAGCAGTACTTC. Translating gives CASSYSAESYEQYF.

The CDR3 sequence is CASRRTGPNYNEQFF. CDR3 coding DNA: TGTGCCAGCAGGAGGACAGGGCCCAATTACAATGAGCAGTTCTTC. The chain joins TRBV6-5 to TRBJ2-1; the match to TRBD1 covers 8 bases. There are 15 residues in the CDR3. Germline values: CDR1 MNHEY, CDR2 SVGAGI. V lost 6 bases to trimming and J lost 4 bases; unmatched junction nucleotides: 8.